This T cell receptor (beta chain) was captured by sequencing in a study of cytomegalovirus exposure and HLA in healthy donors. This clone has a handful of counts. From germline, CDR1 is MGHRA and CDR2 YSYEKL. The V segment lost 4 bases and the J segment 11 bases; nucleotides outside the gene matches: 13. CDR3 length equals 14 residues. PCR employed 60 Vbeta and 13 Jbeta primers. The repertoire was sequenced with immunoSEQ multiplex PCR; TCRdb's copy has only in-frame clones and lacks some. The data hold more than 100,000 clones, with more than 60% observed a single time. The specimen was PBMCs. This chain uses TRBV4-1 with TRBJ1-2; TRBD1 matches 7 bases. The receptor was isolated from a woman between 35 and 50 years old in good health and CMV-seronegative. The CDR3 reads CASSPQPRTGGYTF. In nucleotides, the CDR3 is TGCGCCAGCAGCCCCCAACCCCGGACAGGAGGATACACCTTC.